This TCR beta chain was obtained from a study of vaccination and CD4 T cells after COVID-19. Sequencing of cultured CD4+ T cell DNA used the Oncomine TCR Beta short-read assay. Each CDR3 protein gets one entry after TCRdb re-called the PCR reads with MiXCR. The data contain 15,000 to 20,000 distinct CDR3 sequences, roughly 41% of them singletons. This sample's treatment: roughly ten-day PBMC culture with coronavirus spike peptide pools or control peptides (ViraFEST assay). Worth noting for this clonotype: Its antigen is currently unknown.

This CDR3 comprises 14 residues. CDR1 and CDR2 (germline): MNHEY, SVGEGT. Unmatched junction bases numbered 6, after V lost 5 bases and J lost 2 bases. The clonotype originates from a human donor who had recovered from COVID-19. The chain joins TRBV6-2 or TRBV6-3 to TRBJ2-7; TRBD1 matches 7 bases. Sequencing used CD4+ T cells from blood, cultured in vitro, obtained after SARS-CoV-2 vaccination. The CDR3 reads CASSRPGTAYEQYF. CDR3 in DNA: TGTGCCAGCAGTCGCCCGGGGACAGCCTACGAGCAGTACTTC.